These 2 T cell receptor beta chains were sequenced from one sample in a study of T cell clonality in common variable immunodeficiency. General study results and limits: In common variable immunodeficiency, TCR beta chains reportedly carried fewer deletions and N-nucleotide insertions.

These receptors have no identified antigens. Here immunoSEQ multiplex PCR was the method, and the copy in TCRdb shows in-frame clones only, minus some. Sampling found some 27,000 clones, none seen once. Material: peripheral blood mononuclear cells. These TCRs come from a human donor with common variable immunodeficiency.

On this clone: The read comes to an end 3 residues before the CDR3 does, leaving the germline J gene to fill in the end. The rearrangement joins TRBV6-2 or TRBV6-3 to TRBJ2-7; D may be TRBD2 (5 bases). There are 15 residues in the CDR3. Germline CDR1 reads MNHEY; CDR2 reads SVGEGT. With 1 base removed from V and 3 bases from J, the gap between germline ends came to 13 bases. CDR3 sequence reads: CASSYLADYYYEQYF. CDR3 bases read: TGTGCCAGCAGTTACTTGGCCGACTACTACTACGAG.

This clone turned up a few times. The read terminates 3 residues before the CDR3 end, so the remaining end is supplied by the germline J gene. This chain joins TRBV5-5 and TRBJ2-7; D possibly corresponds to TRBD1 (5 bases). Germline V CDR1 and CDR2: SGHKS, YYEKEE (reference sequence). The V end was cut by 3 bases, the J end by 2 bases, with 12 bases between. This CDR3 region has 14 residues. The CDR3 bases that were read are TGTGCCAGCAGCTCTATGACAGAGCCCTACGAG. Its protein product is CASSSMTEPYE. The whole CDR3 region reads CASSSMTEPYEQYF.